The 22 T cell receptor beta chains in this list originate from one sample, sequenced in a study of shared clonotypes between healthy human individuals. Method: immunoSEQ multiplex PCR; TCRdb's copy keeps in-frame clones and lacks some. The repertoire includes about a million clones, under 80% of them detected once, and about 1.5% sits in the top ten. The sequenced material came from memory CD4+ T cells sorted from blood. The subset denotes: CD45RA-negative fraction. Receptor source: a young man in good health.

The V gene is TRBV5-4, the J gene TRBJ1-3; D perhaps matches TRBD1 (6 bases). Germline CDR1 is SGHNT and CDR2 is YYREEE (reference sequence). CDR3 length equals 15 residues. V was trimmed by 3 bases and J by 0 bases, leaving 10 bases between them. CDR3 sequence reads: CASSWGQASGNTIYF. CDR3 DNA: TGTGCCAGCAGCTGGGGGCAGGCCTCTGGAAACACCATATATTTT.

This clone has a handful of counts. This chain joins TRBV27 and TRBJ2-3; D unclear. Germline-derived CDR1 and CDR2 are MNHEY and SMNVEV (reference sequence). V lost 10 bases and J 1 base, leaving 18 bases between the germline ends. CDR3 size: 15 residues. CDR3 sequence: CATRTLEKGTDTQYF. CDR3 bases: TGTGCCACCCGGACCCTAGAGAAAGGCACAGATACGCAGTATTTT.

The chain carries TRBV5-1 and TRBJ2-3; D gene uncertain. With 9 bases removed from V and 5 bases from J, the gap between germline ends came to 31 bases. The CDR3 loop spans 18 amino acids. Germline V gene sequence: CDR1 SGHRS, CDR2 YFSETQ. The CDR3 sequence is CATRVASGSTYSGDTQYF. CDR3 nucleotides: TGCGCCACCCGTGTGGCTTCGGGCAGCACCTACTCGGGAGATACGCAGTATTTT.

The V gene is TRBV30, the J gene TRBJ2-5; the match to TRBD2 covers 12 bases. Trimming cost V 3 bases and J 4 bases; bases outside gene matches: 3. CDR3 length: 14 amino acids. Germline values: CDR1 GTSNPN, CDR2 SVGIG (reference sequence). The CDR3 here is CAWRLAGGPETQYF. CDR3 nucleotides: TGTGCCTGGAGACTAGCGGGAGGCCCAGAGACCCAGTACTTC.

This sequence joins TRBV7-8 and TRBJ2-1; 11 bases match TRBD2. This CDR3 contains 17 residues. V gave up 2 bases and J gave up 1 base; unmatched junction bases: 4. CDR1 is SGHVS, CDR2 FQNEAQ, per germline. CDR3: CASSLLTSGGSYNEQFF. As DNA, the CDR3 is TGTGCCAGCAGCTTACTAACTAGCGGGGGTTCCTACAATGAGCAGTTCTTC. The complete variable domain, with remaining parts taken from reference TRBV7-8 and TRBJ2-1, reads GAGVSQSPRYKVAKRGQDVALRCDPISGHVSLFWYQQALGQGPEFLTYFQNEAQLDKSGLPSDRFFAERPEGSVSTLKIQRTQQEDSAVYLCASSLLTSGGSYNEQFFGPGTRLTVL.

This clone appeared a few times. The chain joins TRBV18 to TRBJ1-1, with 7 bases identical to TRBD1. Per germline, CDR1 KGHSH and CDR2 LQKENI. Unmatched junction bases numbered 0, after V lost 5 bases and J lost 0 bases. This CDR3 is 13 amino acids long. CDR3 loop: CASSGQVNTEAFF. CDR3 in DNA: TGTGCCAGCTCAGGACAGGTGAACACTGAAGCTTTCTTT. Based on the CDR3 plus reference TRBV18 and TRBJ1-1, the full variable domain is NAGVMQNPRHLVRRRGQEARLRCSPMKGHSHVYWYRQLPEEGLKFMVYLQKENIIDESGMPKERFSAEFPKEGPSILRIQQVVRGDSAAYFCASSGQVNTEAFFGQGTRLTVV.

This chain joins TRBV4-3 and TRBJ1-2; 7 positions match TRBD1. This CDR3 is 17 amino acids long. V lost 0 bases, J lost 4 bases, and 11 bases stayed unmatched. The germline V gene encodes CDR1 LGHNA and CDR2 YSLEER. CDR3: CASSQEPQGGQFYGYTF. CDR3 DNA sequence: TGCGCCAGCAGCCAAGAACCCCAAGGGGGACAGTTCTATGGCTACACCTTC.

This clone was seen only once. CDR3 bases: TGTGCCAGTCAGGGGGCGTCTAGGAGTAATTCACCCCTCCACTTT. Its translation: CASQGASRSNSPLHF. The chain couples TRBV7-9 to TRBJ1-6; TRBD1 aligns across 8 bases. V gave up 9 bases and J gave up 6 bases; unmatched junction bases: 10. Germline loops: CDR1 SEHNR, CDR2 FQNEAQ (reference sequence). This CDR3 contains 15 residues.

This clone was picked up a small number of times. The J gene is TRBJ1-5, the V gene TRBV6-6; tentative D call: TRBD1 (5 bases). Deletions cut 6 bases from V and 6 bases from J, with 12 bases between. This CDR3 spans 13 amino acids. CDR1 MNHNY and CDR2 SVGAGI come from the germline V gene (reference sequence). The CDR3: CASSPGGTQPQHF. Written as DNA, the CDR3 is TGTGCCAGCAGCCCGGGCGGGACTCAGCCCCAGCATTTT.

The genes are TRBV11-2 and TRBJ1-5; a possible D gene is TRBD1 (6 bases). Germline V gene sequence: CDR1 SGHAT, CDR2 FQNNGV. The CDR3 has 14 residues. Trimming removed 8 bases from V and 3 bases from J, with 14 bases in between. The CDR3 spells CASSPGQINQPQHF. DNA for the CDR3: TGTGCCAGCTCCCCGGGACAAATCAATCAGCCCCAGCATTTT.

In its sample, this clone was seen many times. The rearrangement links TRBV5-1 to TRBJ1-3; TRBD1 matches 7 bases. V was pared by 4 bases and J by 0 bases, with 4 bases of the junction left unmatched. The CDR3 consists of 15 residues. Germline CDR1 is SGHRS and CDR2 is YFSETQ. The CDR3 nucleotides read TGCGCCAGCAGCCAGACAGGGCTCTCTGGAAACACCATATATTTT. Amino acids: CASSQTGLSGNTIYF.

The chain employs TRBV18 and TRBJ2-1, with D perhaps matching TRBD2 (7 bases). The CDR3 is 16 residues long. Trimming removed 2 bases at V and 5 bases at J, with 16 bases between. Germline assignment: CDR1 KGHSH and CDR2 LQKENI. The CDR3 coding sequence is TGTGCCAGCTCACCAAGTGGCGGGGGCCGGAACAATGAGCAGTTCTTC. This encodes CASSPSGGGRNNEQFF.

The genes are TRBV10-2 and TRBJ2-1; D unclear. CDR1 WSHSY and CDR2 SAAADI come from the germline V gene. The CDR3 is 11 amino acids. V was trimmed by 2 bases and J by 10 bases, leaving 6 bases between them. The CDR3 region has the DNA TGCGCCAGCAGTGAGGCAGGCGAGCAGTTCTTC. Translation: CASSEAGEQFF.

The V and J genes are TRBV7-9 and TRBJ2-7; 9 positions match TRBD1. Trimming removed 7 bases from V and 7 bases from J; junction bases left unmatched: 14. The CDR3 has 15 amino acids. Germline CDR1 is SEHNR and CDR2 is FQNEAQ (reference sequence). In DNA form, the CDR3 reads TGTGCCAGCACCCTATCCGGGACAGGGTCCTTAGAGCAGTACTTC. Translation: CASTLSGTGSLEQYF. Full variable domain (remainder filled in from reference TRBV7-9 and TRBJ2-7): DTGVSQNPRHKITKRGQNVTFRCDPISEHNRLYWYRQTLGQGPEFLTYFQNEAQLEKSRLLSDRFSAERPKGSFSTLEIQRTEQGDSAMYLCASTLSGTGSLEQYFGPGTRLTVT.

The rearrangement uses TRBV6-1 and TRBJ2-5, with 9 bases lining up with TRBD2. The CDR3 covers 15 residues. From germline, CDR1 is MNHNS and CDR2 SASEGT. CDR3 region: CASRKGGGAGETQYF. The CDR3 nucleotides are TGTGCAAGTAGGAAAGGCGGGGGGGCCGGAGAGACCCAGTACTTC.

This clone was seen a handful of times. DNA of the CDR3: TGCGCCAGCAGCTTGGACGGGGCGTTGTCAGATACGCAGTATTTT. Its translation: CASSLDGALSDTQYF. The chain recombines TRBV5-1 with TRBJ2-3, with D perhaps given as TRBD1 or TRBD2 (5 bases each). The length of the CDR3 is 15 residues. Trimming took 0 bases from V and 4 from J, leaving 12 bases between them. Per germline, CDR1 SGHRS and CDR2 YFSETQ.

This rearrangement joins TRBV28 to TRBJ1-5; 7 bases agree with TRBD1. Germline V CDR1 and CDR2: MDHEN, SYDVKM. The length of the CDR3 is 16 residues. Losses at the gene ends were 2 bases for V and 2 bases for J; bases not matched to a gene: 6. CDR3: CASSLTGVSGNQPQHF. As DNA, the CDR3 is TGTGCCAGCAGTTTAACAGGGGTTTCGGGCAATCAGCCCCAGCATTTT.

This sequence joins TRBV5-4 and TRBJ2-1; TRBD1 or TRBD2 may be the D gene (6 bases each). The V end lost 5 bases, the J end lost 0 bases, and 12 bases lay between the germline ends. The CDR3 extends over 15 amino acids. Germline V gene sequence: CDR1 SGHNT, CDR2 YYREEE (reference sequence). CDR3 coding DNA: TGTGCCAGCAGTAGGGGGGAGAGCTCCTACAATGAGCAGTTCTTC. Translation: CASSRGESSYNEQFF.

This chain connects TRBV5-6 to TRBJ2-6; 8 nucleotides match TRBD1. The CDR3 consists of 18 residues. CDR1 is SGHDT, CDR2 YYEEEE, per germline. V gave up 1 base and J gave up 0 bases; unmatched junction bases: 6. CDR3 loop: CASSLSRTGYSGANVLTF. The CDR3 coding sequence is TGTGCCAGCAGCTTGTCGCGGACAGGGTACTCTGGGGCCAACGTCCTGACTTTC.

The V and J genes are TRBV5-4 and TRBJ1-4; tentatively, D is TRBD1 (6 bases). The CDR3 length is 14 residues. Trimming shortened V by 4 bases and J by 8 bases, and 15 bases separated the two germline ends. From germline, CDR1 is SGHNT and CDR2 YYREEE (reference sequence). The CDR3 spells CASSRGGAEEKLFF. DNA for the CDR3: TGTGCCAGCAGCCGCGGGGGGGCGGAGGAAAAACTGTTTTTT. The variable domain in full, with the rest retrieved from reference TRBV5-4 and TRBJ1-4, is ETGVTQSPTHLIKTRGQQVTLRCSSQSGHNTVSWYQQALGQGPQFIFQYYREEENGRGNFPPRFSGLQFPNYSSELNVNALELDDSALYLCASSRGGAEEKLFFGSGTQLSVL.

The chain recombines TRBV4-3 with TRBJ2-5; no reliable D call. Germline CDR1 LGHNA, CDR2 YSLEER. The V end lost 2 bases, the J end lost 2 bases, and 15 bases lay between the germline ends. The CDR3 totals 16 residues. This CDR3 reads CASSQRAVGSQETQYF. CDR3 sequence (DNA): TGCGCCAGCAGCCAAAGGGCAGTTGGAAGTCAAGAGACCCAGTACTTC.

J is TRBJ1-4 and V is TRBV16; TRBD1 is a possible D gene (6 bases). V was pared by 5 bases and J by 5 bases, with 15 bases between. The germline V gene encodes CDR1 KGHSY and CDR2 FQNENV. The CDR3 is made up of 15 amino acids. The CDR3 DNA reads TGTGCCAGCAGCAAAACGCGGACAGACAATGAAAAACTGTTTTTT. Translation gives CASSKTRTDNEKLFF.